This T cell receptor beta chain was sequenced during a study of cytomegalovirus exposure and HLA in healthy donors. The PCR made use of 60 Vbeta and 13 Jbeta primers. Some clones are missing from TCRdb's copy, which holds only in-frame ones; the method was immunoSEQ multiplex PCR. The profile shows hundreds of thousands of clones, 70% to 85% of them singletons. Deletions cut 1 base from V and 6 bases from J, with 17 bases between. Germline loops: CDR1 SEHNR, CDR2 FQNEAQ (reference sequence). CDR3 length: 16 amino acids. The chain recombines TRBV7-9 with TRBJ2-3; tentatively, D is TRBD2 (6 bases). The source of this sequence is a woman aged 55-69 years in good health and CMV-seropositive. Source material: PBMCs. The CDR3, as DNA: TGTGCCAGCAGCTTAGGGGGGACTCAGGGTTCCGATACGCAGTATTTT. Residues: CASSLGGTQGSDTQYF.